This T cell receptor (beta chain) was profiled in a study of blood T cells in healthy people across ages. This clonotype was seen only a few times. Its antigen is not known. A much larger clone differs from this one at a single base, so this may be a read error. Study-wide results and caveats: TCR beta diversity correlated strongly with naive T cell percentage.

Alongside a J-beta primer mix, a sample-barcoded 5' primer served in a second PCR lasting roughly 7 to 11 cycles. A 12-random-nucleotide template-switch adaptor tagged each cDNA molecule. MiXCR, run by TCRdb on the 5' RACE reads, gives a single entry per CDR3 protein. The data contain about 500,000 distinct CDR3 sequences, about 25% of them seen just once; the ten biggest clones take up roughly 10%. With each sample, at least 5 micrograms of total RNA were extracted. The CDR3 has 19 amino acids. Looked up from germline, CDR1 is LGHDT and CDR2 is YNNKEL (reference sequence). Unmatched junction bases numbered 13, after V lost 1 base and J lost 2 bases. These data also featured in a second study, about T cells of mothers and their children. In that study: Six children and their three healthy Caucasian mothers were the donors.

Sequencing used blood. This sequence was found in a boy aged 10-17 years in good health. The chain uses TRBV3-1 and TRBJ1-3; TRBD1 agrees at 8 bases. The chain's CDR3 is CASSQAWQGAFYPGNTIYF. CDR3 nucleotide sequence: TGTGCCAGCAGCCAAGCGTGGCAGGGGGCATTCTACCCTGGAAACACCATATATTTT.